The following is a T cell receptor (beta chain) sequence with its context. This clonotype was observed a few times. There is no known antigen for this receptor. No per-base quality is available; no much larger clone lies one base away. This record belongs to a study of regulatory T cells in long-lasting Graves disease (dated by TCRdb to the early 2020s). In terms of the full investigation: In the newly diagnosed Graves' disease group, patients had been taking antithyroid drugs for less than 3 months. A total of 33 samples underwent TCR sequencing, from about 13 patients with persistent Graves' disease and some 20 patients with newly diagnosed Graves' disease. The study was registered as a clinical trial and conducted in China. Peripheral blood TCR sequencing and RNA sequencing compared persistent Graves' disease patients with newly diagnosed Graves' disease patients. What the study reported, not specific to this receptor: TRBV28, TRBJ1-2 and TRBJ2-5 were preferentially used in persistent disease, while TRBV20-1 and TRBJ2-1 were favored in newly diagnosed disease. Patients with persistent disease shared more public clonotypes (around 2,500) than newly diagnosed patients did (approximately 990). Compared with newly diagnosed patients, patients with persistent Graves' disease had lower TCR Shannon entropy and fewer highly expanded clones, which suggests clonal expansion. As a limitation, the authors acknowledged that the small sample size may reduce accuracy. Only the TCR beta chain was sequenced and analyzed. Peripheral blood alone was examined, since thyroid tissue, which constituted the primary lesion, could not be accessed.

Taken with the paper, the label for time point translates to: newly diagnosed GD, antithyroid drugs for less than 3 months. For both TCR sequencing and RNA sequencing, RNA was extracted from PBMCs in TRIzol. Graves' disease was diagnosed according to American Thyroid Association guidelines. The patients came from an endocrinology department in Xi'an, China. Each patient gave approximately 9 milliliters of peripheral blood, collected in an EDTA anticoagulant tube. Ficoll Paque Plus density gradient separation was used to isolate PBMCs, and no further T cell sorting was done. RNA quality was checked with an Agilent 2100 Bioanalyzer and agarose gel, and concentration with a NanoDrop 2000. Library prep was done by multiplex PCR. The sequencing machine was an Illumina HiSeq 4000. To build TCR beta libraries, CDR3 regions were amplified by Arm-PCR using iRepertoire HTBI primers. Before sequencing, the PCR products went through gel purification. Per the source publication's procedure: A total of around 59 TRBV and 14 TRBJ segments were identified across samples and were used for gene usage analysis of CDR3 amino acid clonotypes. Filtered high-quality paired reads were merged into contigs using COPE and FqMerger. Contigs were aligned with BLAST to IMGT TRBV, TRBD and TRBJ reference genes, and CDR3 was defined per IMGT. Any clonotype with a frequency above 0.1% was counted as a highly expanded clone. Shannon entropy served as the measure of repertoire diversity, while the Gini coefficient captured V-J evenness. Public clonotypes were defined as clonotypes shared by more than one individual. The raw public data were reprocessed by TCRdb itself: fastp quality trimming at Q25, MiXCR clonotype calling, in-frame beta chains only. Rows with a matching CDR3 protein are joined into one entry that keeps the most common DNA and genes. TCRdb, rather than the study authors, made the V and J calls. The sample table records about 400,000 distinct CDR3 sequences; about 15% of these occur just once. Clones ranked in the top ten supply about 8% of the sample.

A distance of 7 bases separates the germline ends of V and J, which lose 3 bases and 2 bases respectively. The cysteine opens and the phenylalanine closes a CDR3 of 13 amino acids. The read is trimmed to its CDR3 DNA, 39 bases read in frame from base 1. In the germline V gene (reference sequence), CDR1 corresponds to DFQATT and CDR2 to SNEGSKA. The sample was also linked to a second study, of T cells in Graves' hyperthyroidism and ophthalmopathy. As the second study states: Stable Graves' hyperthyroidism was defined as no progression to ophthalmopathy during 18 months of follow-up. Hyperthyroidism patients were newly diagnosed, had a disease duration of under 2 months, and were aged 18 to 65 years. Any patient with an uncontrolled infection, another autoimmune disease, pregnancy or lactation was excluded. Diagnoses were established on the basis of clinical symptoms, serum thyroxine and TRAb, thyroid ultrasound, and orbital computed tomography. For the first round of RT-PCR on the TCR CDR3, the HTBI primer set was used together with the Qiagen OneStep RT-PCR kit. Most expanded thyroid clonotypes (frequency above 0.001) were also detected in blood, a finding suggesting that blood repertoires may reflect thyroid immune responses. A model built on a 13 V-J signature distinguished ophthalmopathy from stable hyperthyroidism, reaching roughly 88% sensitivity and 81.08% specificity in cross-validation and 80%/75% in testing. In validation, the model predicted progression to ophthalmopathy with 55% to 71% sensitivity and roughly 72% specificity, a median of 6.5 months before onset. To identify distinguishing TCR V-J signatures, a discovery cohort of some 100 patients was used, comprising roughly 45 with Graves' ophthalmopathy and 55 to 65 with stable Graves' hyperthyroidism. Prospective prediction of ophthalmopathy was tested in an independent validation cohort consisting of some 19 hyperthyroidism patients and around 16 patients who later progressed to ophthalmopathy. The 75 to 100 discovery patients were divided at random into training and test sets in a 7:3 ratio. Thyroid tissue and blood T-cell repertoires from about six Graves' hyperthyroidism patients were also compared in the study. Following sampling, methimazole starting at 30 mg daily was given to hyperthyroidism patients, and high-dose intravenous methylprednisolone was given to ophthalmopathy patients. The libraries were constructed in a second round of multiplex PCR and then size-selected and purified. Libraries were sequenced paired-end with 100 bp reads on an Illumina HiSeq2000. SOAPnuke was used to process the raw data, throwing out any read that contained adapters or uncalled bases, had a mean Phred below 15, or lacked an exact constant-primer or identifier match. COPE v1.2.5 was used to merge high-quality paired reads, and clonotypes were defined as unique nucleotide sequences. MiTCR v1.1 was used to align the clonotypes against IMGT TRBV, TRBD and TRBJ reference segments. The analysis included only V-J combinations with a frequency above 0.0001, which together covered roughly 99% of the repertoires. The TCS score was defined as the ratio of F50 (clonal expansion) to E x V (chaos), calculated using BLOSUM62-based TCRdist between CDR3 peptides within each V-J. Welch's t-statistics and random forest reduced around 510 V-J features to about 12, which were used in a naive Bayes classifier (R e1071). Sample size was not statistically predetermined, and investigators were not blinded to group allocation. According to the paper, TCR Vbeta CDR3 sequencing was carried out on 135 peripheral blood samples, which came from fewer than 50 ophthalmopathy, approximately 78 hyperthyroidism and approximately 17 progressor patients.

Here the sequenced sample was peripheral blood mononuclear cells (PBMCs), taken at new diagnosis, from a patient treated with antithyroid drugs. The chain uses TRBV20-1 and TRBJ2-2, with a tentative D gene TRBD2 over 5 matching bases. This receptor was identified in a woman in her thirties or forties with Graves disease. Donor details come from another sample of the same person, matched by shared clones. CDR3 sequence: CSASLANTGELFF. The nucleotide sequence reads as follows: TGCAGTGCTAGTCTAGCTAACACCGGGGAGCTGTTTTTT.